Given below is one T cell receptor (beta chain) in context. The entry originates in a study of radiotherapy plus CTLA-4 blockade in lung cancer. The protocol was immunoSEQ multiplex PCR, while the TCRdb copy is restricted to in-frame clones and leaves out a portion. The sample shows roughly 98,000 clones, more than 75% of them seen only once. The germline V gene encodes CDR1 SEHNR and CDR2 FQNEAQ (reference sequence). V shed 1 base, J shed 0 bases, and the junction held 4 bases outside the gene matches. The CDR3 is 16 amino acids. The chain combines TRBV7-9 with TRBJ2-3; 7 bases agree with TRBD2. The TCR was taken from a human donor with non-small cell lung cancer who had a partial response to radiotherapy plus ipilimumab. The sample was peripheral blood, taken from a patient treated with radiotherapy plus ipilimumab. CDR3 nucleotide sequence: TGTGCCAGCAGCTTAGGGGGGACTACTAGCACAGATACGCAGTATTTT. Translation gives CASSLGGTTSTDTQYF.